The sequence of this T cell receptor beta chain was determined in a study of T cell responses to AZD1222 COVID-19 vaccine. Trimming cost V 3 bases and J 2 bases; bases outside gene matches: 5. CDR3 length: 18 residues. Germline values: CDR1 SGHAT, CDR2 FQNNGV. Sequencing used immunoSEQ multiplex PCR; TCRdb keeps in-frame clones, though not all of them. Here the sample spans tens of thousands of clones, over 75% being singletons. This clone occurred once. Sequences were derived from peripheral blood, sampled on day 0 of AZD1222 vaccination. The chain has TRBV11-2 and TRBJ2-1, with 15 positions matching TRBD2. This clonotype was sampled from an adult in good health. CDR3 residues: CASSFRTSGRVAYNEQFF. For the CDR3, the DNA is TGTGCCAGCAGCTTTCGGACTAGCGGGAGGGTCGCCTACAATGAGCAGTTCTTC.